The 30 T cell receptor beta chains given below trace back to one sample, sequenced in a study of blood T cell repertoires in COVID-19 (dated by TCRdb to about 2020). Library construction relied on the immunoSEQ multiplex PCR assay. TCRdb re-hosts the immuneACCESS table, in-frame sequences only. Its copies lack some clones; in the studies checked, an unresolved V gene accounts for under half of them, and the cause for the rest is not known. The sample yields about 220,000 clones; around 82% were counted once. The ten largest clones take up about 2.5% of the sample. Sequencing was done on a sample of peripheral blood. Source of these receptors: a woman in her 40s with active or convalescent COVID-19.

This clone was counted a few times. The genes are TRBV19 and TRBJ1-4, with 12 bases that match TRBD1. This CDR3 has 17 residues. With 3 bases clipped from V and 2 bases from J, the junction kept 4 bases outside the gene matches. Looked up from germline, CDR1 is LNHDA and CDR2 is SQIVND (reference sequence). For the CDR3, the DNA is TGTGCCAGTAGTATGGGACAGGGGGCCGATACTAATGAAAAACTGTTTTTT. The encoded protein is CASSMGQGADTNEKLFF.

The V and J genes are TRBV7-3 and TRBJ1-4, with D perhaps TRBD1 (6 bases). V shed 4 bases and J shed 12 bases, with 15 bases lying between them. CDR1 SGHTA and CDR2 FQGTGA come from the germline V gene. This CDR3 comprises 13 residues. The CDR3 protein is CASSSHPGGELFF. Written as DNA, the CDR3 is TGTGCCAGCAGCTCCCACCCGGGGGGCGAACTGTTTTTT. Full variable domain (missing parts from reference TRBV7-3 and TRBJ1-4): GAGVSQTPSNKVTEKGKYVELRCDPISGHTALYWYRQSLGQGPEFLIYFQGTGAADDSGLPNDRFFAVRPEGSVSTLKIQRTERGDSAVYLCASSSHPGGELFFGSGTQLSVL.

This rearrangement joins TRBV13 to TRBJ2-3; 8 bases align to TRBD2. The CDR3 covers 16 residues. The ends lost 2 bases at V and 6 bases at J; junction bases unmatched: 10. The germline CDR1 and CDR2 sequences are PRHDT and FYEKMQ (reference sequence). CDR3 coding DNA: TGTGCCAGCAGCTTACCCGAAGTAGCGGGACGGGATACGCAGTATTTT. Its protein product is CASSLPEVAGRDTQYF.

The chain joins TRBV9 to TRBJ2-3; D gene uncertain. V was shortened by 0 bases and J by 0 bases, with 14 bases between the two germline ends. Per the germline V gene, CDR1 is SGDLS and CDR2 is YYNGEE. This CDR3 is built from 17 residues. CDR3 in amino acids: CASSVGPEATSTDTQYF. DNA of the CDR3: TGTGCCAGCAGCGTAGGTCCAGAGGCCACTAGCACAGATACGCAGTATTTT.

The V gene is TRBV29-1, the J gene TRBJ2-3; 7 bases match TRBD1. The CDR3 totals 13 residues. With V trimmed by 7 bases and J by 2 bases, 6 bases remained unmatched. From germline, CDR1 is SQVTM and CDR2 ANQGSEA. CDR3 region: CSANRGFTDTQYF. CDR3 in DNA: TGCAGCGCCAACAGGGGTTTCACAGATACGCAGTATTTT.

DNA for the CDR3: TGTGCCAGCGACAGGGGGCTTCTCGGGAATGAGCAGTTCTTC. Translated: CASDRGLLGNEQFF. The chain carries TRBV19 and TRBJ2-1; 10 nucleotides line up with TRBD1. The CDR3 runs to 14 residues. The V and J ends lost 9 bases and 7 bases, in that order; junction bases with no gene match: 9. CDR1 LNHDA and CDR2 SQIVND come from the germline V gene (reference sequence).

The gene calls are TRBV10-3 and TRBJ1-6; the match to TRBD1 covers 7 bases. The CDR3 is 13 amino acids. Trimming removed 2 bases from V and 10 bases from J; junction bases left unmatched: 2. CDR1 is ENHRY and CDR2 is SYGVKD in the germline V gene. As DNA, the CDR3 is TGTGCCATCAGTGAGGGGACAGAATCACCCCTCCACTTT. It yields the protein CAISEGTESPLHF.

In this sample, this clone turned up once. The V gene is TRBV4-2, the J gene TRBJ1-5; TRBD1 aligns across 9 bases. Germline V gene sequence: CDR1 LGHNA, CDR2 YNFKEQ. CDR3 length equals 15 residues. With V trimmed by 4 bases and J by 4 bases, 5 bases remained unmatched. The CDR3 loop reads CASSPGGTGNQPQHF. The CDR3 DNA sequence: TGTGCCAGCAGCCCGGGAGGGACAGGGAATCAGCCCCAGCATTTT.

This chain links TRBV6-2 or TRBV6-3 with TRBJ1-5; D unresolved. V dropped 5 bases and J dropped 6 bases, with 5 bases sitting between them. CDR3 length: 11 amino acids. Germline V gives CDR1 MNHEY, CDR2 SVGEGT. The CDR3 spells CASSGPQPQHF. The CDR3 coding sequence is TGTGCCAGCAGTGGCCCTCAGCCCCAGCATTTT.

V gene TRBV20-1 combines with J gene TRBJ2-5, with D tentatively TRBD1 (6 bases). CDR3 length: 15 residues. Germline V CDR1 and CDR2: DFQATT, SNEGSKA (reference sequence). Trimming left V 3 bases short and J 5 bases short, with 19 bases between. CDR3 DNA sequence: TGCAGTGCTAGTCCCCCGGGACACGATTTGGAGACCCAGTACTTC. This sequence encodes CSASPPGHDLETQYF.

The gene calls are TRBV6-2 or TRBV6-3 and TRBJ2-1, with D possibly matching TRBD2 (7 bases). Trimming shortened V by 2 bases and J by 3 bases, and 14 bases separated the two germline ends. The CDR3 extends over 16 amino acids. Germline V gives CDR1 MNHEY, CDR2 SVGEGT. As DNA, the CDR3 is TGTGCCAGCAGTTACGTTAGGGGGGGGCGCTACAATGAGCAGTTCTTC. Amino acid sequence: CASSYVRGGRYNEQFF.

This chain links TRBV6-2 or TRBV6-3 with TRBJ1-2; 8 bases line up with TRBD1. The CDR3 runs to 17 residues. Germline CDR1 and CDR2: MNHEY and SVGEGT. The trim removed 6 bases at V and 2 bases at J, leaving 14 bases unmatched. The CDR3 sequence: CASSRRGQGGFNYGYTF. CDR3 coding DNA: TGTGCCAGCAGCAGGAGAGGACAGGGCGGATTCAACTATGGCTACACCTTC.

The gene calls are TRBV19 and TRBJ2-7; 9 bases are a match to TRBD1. V shed 3 bases and J 5 bases; nucleotides not matched to a gene: 8. Germline V gene lookup returns CDR1 LNHDA and CDR2 SQIVND (reference sequence). The CDR3 extends over 15 amino acids. CDR3 residues: CASSMLGQGYHEQYF. CDR3 bases: TGTGCCAGTAGTATGTTGGGACAGGGATACCACGAGCAGTACTTC.

The chain joins TRBV10-3 to TRBJ2-3, with 11 bases aligning to TRBD2. CDR1 and CDR2 from the germline V gene are ENHRY and SYGVKD. The CDR3 is 18 residues long. Trimming took 4 bases from V and 0 from J; bases not matched to a gene: 9. CDR3 nucleotide sequence: TGTGCCATCAGTGGTACTAGCGGGAGACCTATTAGCACAGATACGCAGTATTTT. Amino acids: CAISGTSGRPISTDTQYF.

V gene TRBV2 combines with J gene TRBJ2-1; TRBD2 matches 12 bases. Germline lookup yields CDR1 SNHLY and CDR2 FYNNEI. The CDR3 has 13 residues. With V trimmed by 10 bases and J by 6 bases, 4 bases remained unmatched. The CDR3, as DNA: TGTGCCACCACTAGCGGGGGGCCCAATGAGCAGTTCTTC. This gives the protein CATTSGGPNEQFF.

This chain joins TRBV10-3 and TRBJ2-7; D is perhaps TRBD2 (5 bases). With 10 bases removed from V and 9 bases from J, the gap between germline ends came to 25 bases. The CDR3 has 14 amino acids. Germline V CDR1 and CDR2: ENHRY, SYGVKD. The CDR3 region has the DNA TGTGCCACCAGGTCACTGACCGACGGACTCGGGCAGTACTTC. It specifies CATRSLTDGLGQYF.

The chain links TRBV7-8 to TRBJ2-7, with D possibly being TRBD1 (6 bases). The CDR3 runs to 17 residues. Deletions cut 1 base from V and 0 bases from J, with 16 bases between. Germline V lookup: CDR1 SGHVS, CDR2 FQNEAQ. CDR3 in amino acids: CASSLGPTGLSSYEQYF. DNA for the CDR3: TGTGCCAGCAGCTTAGGCCCTACAGGGCTAAGCTCCTACGAGCAGTACTTC.

The chain joins TRBV28 to TRBJ2-3; 8 positions match TRBD2. Germline assignment: CDR1 MDHEN and CDR2 SYDVKM. The CDR3 extends over 15 amino acids. With 3 bases clipped from V and 0 bases from J, the junction kept 2 bases outside the gene matches. CDR3 sequence reads: CASSFIAGSTDTQYF. CDR3 DNA: TGTGCCAGCAGTTTCATAGCGGGGAGCACAGATACGCAGTATTTT.

This clone was recorded a few times. The CDR3 nucleotides are TGTGCCAGCAGCTTGACTAGCCCGAATGAGCAGTTCTTC. Its translation is CASSLTSPNEQFF. The chain combines TRBV5-4 with TRBJ2-1; D is perhaps TRBD2 (6 bases). Deletions cut 1 base from V and 7 bases from J, with 9 bases between. The CDR3 extends over 13 amino acids. The germline V gene encodes CDR1 SGHNT and CDR2 YYREEE (reference sequence).

This chain uses TRBV25-1 with TRBJ1-2, with a possible D match to TRBD1 (5 bases). Trimming took 0 bases from V and 4 from J, leaving 15 bases between them. The CDR3 covers 16 residues. CDR1 is MGHDK, CDR2 SYGVNS, per germline. The CDR3 DNA is TGTGCCAGCAGTGAATATGCCAGGGCGCTCCCCTATGGCTACACCTTC. Protein: CASSEYARALPYGYTF.

The gene calls are TRBV6-5 and TRBJ2-7; the match to TRBD1 covers 7 bases. Trimming at V came to 4 bases and at J to 5 bases, leaving 5 bases not matched to a gene. Germline CDR1 and CDR2: MNHEY and SVGAGI. CDR3 length: 13 amino acids. The CDR3 is CASSFDQGDEQYF. Written as DNA, the CDR3 is TGTGCCAGCAGTTTCGACCAGGGGGACGAGCAGTACTTC.

The chain has TRBV30 and TRBJ1-1, with TRBD1 as a possible D gene (6 bases). The CDR3 consists of 16 residues. Trimming removed 2 bases from V and 1 base from J, with 17 bases in between. Germline V CDR1 and CDR2: GTSNPN, SVGIG (reference sequence). The CDR3, as DNA: TGTGCCTGGAGTCCCGGGACACGGAACAGGAACACTGAAGCTTTCTTT. It yields the protein CAWSPGTRNRNTEAFF.

This clone was detected only once. This chain uses TRBV14 with TRBJ1-5; unclear D gene. Germline CDR1 reads SGHDN; CDR2 reads FVKESK. The CDR3 totals 13 residues. V lost 4 bases to trimming and J lost 4 bases, with 8 bases between them. The CDR3 is CASSRQVNQPQHF. The DNA of the CDR3 is TGTGCCAGCAGCCGGCAGGTGAATCAGCCCCAGCATTTT.

The chain recombines TRBV2 with TRBJ2-2; TRBD2 agrees at 7 bases. Germline CDR1 SNHLY, CDR2 FYNNEI. The CDR3 extends over 15 amino acids. Losses at the gene ends were 4 bases for V and 4 bases for J; bases not matched to a gene: 6. CDR3 in amino acids: CASSVRRESTGELFF. The CDR3 DNA sequence: TGTGCCAGCAGTGTACGGCGGGAGAGCACCGGGGAGCTGTTTTTT.

The chain combines TRBV19 with TRBJ1-4; 9 bases match TRBD1. The CDR3 covers 18 residues. The junction had 8 bases not matched to a gene; V was cut back by 3 bases and J by 0 bases. Germline loops: CDR1 LNHDA, CDR2 SQIVND (reference sequence). CDR3 nucleotide sequence: TGTGCCAGTAGTATTGGCTGGGACAGGGTAGCAACTAATGAAAAACTGTTTTTT. Translated: CASSIGWDRVATNEKLFF. Using reference TRBV19 and TRBJ1-4 for the parts outside the CDR3, the full variable domain is DGGITQSPKYLFRKEGQNVTLSCEQNLNHDAMYWYRQDPGQGLRLIYYSQIVNDFQKGDIAEGYSVSREKKESFPLTVTSAQKNPTAFYLCASSIGWDRVATNEKLFFGSGTQLSVL.

The DNA of the CDR3 is TGCGCCAGCAGCCCCACCTTAGCGGGAGCGCCCGAGCAGTACTTC. Translating it yields CASSPTLAGAPEQYF. V gene TRBV5-1 combines with J gene TRBJ2-7, with 9 bases identical to TRBD2. Germline loops: CDR1 SGHRS, CDR2 YFSETQ. The CDR3 totals 15 residues. Trimming took 4 bases from V and 6 from J; bases not matched to a gene: 11. Full variable domain (rest looked up from reference TRBV5-1 and TRBJ2-7): KAGVTQTPRYLIKTRGQQVTLSCSPISGHRSVSWYQQTPGQGLQFLFEYFSETQRNKGNFPGRFSGRQFSNSRSEMNVSTLELGDSALYLCASSPTLAGAPEQYFGPGTRLTVT.

This clone was detected a few times. The V and J genes are TRBV12-3 or TRBV12-4 and TRBJ2-1; D not certain. The V end lost 3 bases, the J end lost 5 bases, and 8 bases lay between the germline ends. This CDR3 spans 13 amino acids. CDR3 sequence: CASSFGRDNEQFF. The CDR3 DNA reads as TGTGCCAGCAGTTTTGGTCGGGACAATGAGCAGTTCTTC.

The chain has TRBV7-9 and TRBJ2-1, with 8 positions matching TRBD2. The CDR3 spans 14 residues. Germline CDR1 is SEHNR and CDR2 is FQNEAQ (reference sequence). Trimming cost V 5 bases and J 7 bases; bases outside gene matches: 7. The CDR3 sequence is CASSMGLEINEQFF. As DNA, the CDR3 is TGTGCCAGCAGCATGGGACTAGAGATTAATGAGCAGTTCTTC. Full variable domain (remainder filled in from reference TRBV7-9 and TRBJ2-1): DTGVSQNPRHKITKRGQNVTFRCDPISEHNRLYWYRQTLGQGPEFLTYFQNEAQLEKSRLLSDRFSAERPKGSFSTLEIQRTEQGDSAMYLCASSMGLEINEQFFGPGTRLTVL.

V and J are TRBV19 and TRBJ2-1, with 10 positions matching TRBD1. The V and J ends lost 1 base and 7 bases, in that order; junction bases with no gene match: 7. This CDR3 region has 16 residues. Germline CDR1 and CDR2: LNHDA and SQIVND (reference sequence). For the CDR3, the DNA is TGTGCCAGTAGTATAGGACAGGGGGCGGGAACGAATGAGCAGTTCTTC. It yields the protein CASSIGQGAGTNEQFF.

This clone is a singleton in its sample. CDR3 residues: CASSLGGTLTEAFF. The CDR3 DNA sequence: TGTGCCAGCAGCCTGGGGGGGACTCTCACTGAAGCTTTCTTT. The chain links TRBV7-9 to TRBJ1-1, with a tentative D call TRBD1 (5 bases). Germline V CDR1 and CDR2: SEHNR, FQNEAQ (reference sequence). The V and J ends lost 5 bases and 4 bases respectively, with 14 bases between them. The CDR3 length is 14 residues.